This TCR beta chain emerged from a study of blood T cell repertoires in COVID-19 (TCRdb year 2020). A note on the overall study: The collaborator samples originated in the United States, Italy and Spain and spanned the acute and convalescent phases of COVID-19. The prospective study material was composed of cDNA or gDNA derived from T cells, B-cell-depleted T cells, or PBMCs. Deeply sampled blood TCRbeta repertoires from subjects exposed to, actively infected with, or recovered from COVID-19 were included in the dataset. A freely available public database, intended as a resource for researchers studying the immune response to SARS-CoV-2, is where the repertoires were released. The samples were drawn from two sources: the first 160 participants of the ongoing ImmuneRACE study, and some 1,300 subjects contributed by 6 global collaborators. A de-identified subject ID, COVID-19 status, age in years and sex were almost always included in the sample metadata. Where available, HLA class I and class II types were taken from metadata supplied by the sample provider and were not determined by assay-based typing.

Beyond this particular receptor, the publication reports: The amount of clinical and demographic metadata varied by source and participant and was provided uncurated.

TCRbeta CDR3 regions were amplified from genomic DNA by means of the immunoSEQ Assay, a bias-controlled multiplex PCR. As for how the authors treated the data: The number of nucleated cells in each sample was estimated by amplification of reference gene primers within the assay. To quantify the absolute abundance of each unique TCRbeta CDR3 rearrangement, sequence reads were collapsed and filtered. For each sample, productive Simpson clonality was calculated by taking the square root of Simpson's diversity index across productive rearrangements. Entries here come from immuneACCESS through TCRdb and include only in-frame sequences with V and J called. Some clones fail to appear in such tables; in the studies checked, an unresolved V gene covers under half of the shortfall, and the cause of the remainder is unknown. That table is the source of V, J and clone size, and D and trimming were worked out from the DNA. The sample records tens of thousands of clones, approximately 86% of which are singletons. The ten largest clones capture about 15% of the sample.

There are 12 amino acids in the CDR3, from cysteine to phenylalanine inclusive. Only the CDR3 portion is preserved as DNA: 36 bases, with reading frame beginning at the first base. The germline V gene encodes CDR1 GTSNPN and CDR2 SVGIG (reference sequence). V is cut back by 7 bases and J by 6 bases, with 8 bases in the junction unmatched. Each collaborating institution followed its own protocols to collect whole blood in K2EDTA tubes. Collaborator samples were shipped for TCRbeta analysis as frozen whole blood, isolated PBMCs, or DNA extracted from either sample type. As regards this clone: The antigen it binds to is not known. Per-nucleotide qualities are absent, and no much larger clonotype sits a single base away.

The source of this sequence is a male donor with acute or convalescent COVID-19. The sequenced material came from peripheral blood. The chain is encoded by TRBV30 joined to TRBJ1-2, and TRBD1 matches 7 of the central bases. The DNA is as follows: TGTGCCTTGAACCGGGACAGCCATGGCTACACCTTC. It translates to CALNRDSHGYTF.